Listed below are T cell receptor beta chains from one sample, sequenced in a study of CD8 T cells in Susac syndrome. TCRdb ran MiXCR on the immunoSEQ multiplex PCR reads and lists one entry per CDR3 protein. Of under 200,000 distinct CDR3 sequences in the sample, 90% to 95% were seen once. The sequenced sample was CD4+ T cells from PBMCs. All receptors come from a human donor with Susac syndrome. The conserved cysteine and the conserved F or W are not part of the CDR3 here. A D gene is named only where the DNA matches it firmly. The size entry is marked missing in some rows and otherwise reads once, few, many or a size class.

cdr3_aa	j_call	v_call	d_call	cdr3_length	clone_size
ASSLASENTGELF	TRBJ2-2	TRBV5-1	NA	13	few
ASSQGPTNTEAF	TRBJ1-1	TRBV7-3	NA	12	few
ASSLGGYKSDEQY	TRBJ2-7	TRBV5-1	NA	13	few
ASSLFRAPANYGYT	TRBJ1-2	TRBV7-8	NA	14	NA
ASSPPGHVETQY	TRBJ2-5	TRBV5-6	NA	12	NA
SARDGTAYSNQPQH	TRBJ1-5	TRBV20-1	TRBD1	14	NA
ASSLDVGRNTGELF	TRBJ2-2	TRBV7-9	NA	14	NA
ASSSHWTGKGGELF	TRBJ2-2	TRBV28	TRBD1	14	NA
ASGSRRGDYNEQF	TRBJ2-1	TRBV12-5	NA	13	NA
SVRSAYEQY	TRBJ2-7	TRBV29-1	NA	9	once
SVIGRAF	TRBJ1-1	TRBV29-1	NA	7	NA
ASSSSGANVLT	TRBJ2-6	TRBV19	NA	11	NA
ATPRGKPVSDTQY	TRBJ2-3	TRBV21-1	NA	13	once
ASSQNTPTLSGGADNEQF	TRBJ2-1	TRBV4-1	TRBD2	18	NA
ATKQSRSGNYGYT	TRBJ1-2	TRBV5-4	NA	13	NA
SAPSASGAPGTQY	TRBJ2-5	TRBV20-1	TRBD2	13	NA
ASSFHHEQY	TRBJ2-7	TRBV7-9	NA	9	NA
ASSYSGQGGGYT	TRBJ1-2	TRBV6-5	TRBD1	12	NA
ASSRTSGSMEETQY	TRBJ2-5	TRBV19	TRBD2	14	NA
ASSGTGGLNTEAF	TRBJ1-1	TRBV5-1	TRBD1	13	NA
SARGTSWATNEQF	TRBJ2-1	TRBV20-1	NA	13	NA
ASSPGRSQETQY	TRBJ2-5	TRBV18	NA	12	NA
SARDRGGRLAQY	TRBJ2-5	TRBV20-1	NA	12	NA
SASLGVPWGTEAF	TRBJ1-1	TRBV20-1	NA	13	NA
ASSYGTGGNTIY	TRBJ1-3	TRBV6-2/TRBV6-3	TRBD1	12	NA
ASSGTAYLSYNSPLH	TRBJ1-6	TRBV27	NA	15	NA
ASSISVDGDTQY	TRBJ2-3	TRBV19	NA	12	NA
ASSRQGGNTIY	TRBJ1-3	TRBV5-4	TRBD1	11	NA
ASSRGTFNSPLH	TRBJ1-6	TRBV7-3	NA	12	NA
ASSDYGGLVQETQY	TRBJ2-5	TRBV2	NA	14	NA
AWSREIGQSWGTGELF	TRBJ2-2	TRBV30	NA	16	NA
ASSAGTYTEAF	TRBJ1-1	TRBV12-3/TRBV12-4	NA	11	NA
ATSAGSGRGSEQF	TRBJ2-1	TRBV24-1	TRBD2	13	NA
ATSDGTHYEQY	TRBJ2-7	TRBV24-1	NA	11	few
SVEGRTSSYNEQF	TRBJ2-1	TRBV29-1	TRBD2	13	NA
SASVQVATGELF	TRBJ2-2	TRBV20-1	NA	12	NA
ASSIEGIYNEQF	TRBJ2-1	TRBV5-1	NA	12	NA
ASSLGQGASEETQY	TRBJ2-5	TRBV28	TRBD1	14	NA
ASSYWGIRPGGTQY	TRBJ2-5	TRBV6-5	NA	14	NA
ASSPRASGGYEQY	TRBJ2-7	TRBV2	TRBD2	13	NA
ASSQGTGNEQY	TRBJ2-7	TRBV4-1	TRBD1	11	once
SATSGGAAETQY	TRBJ2-5	TRBV29-1	TRBD2	12	NA
ASSPSQGPYEQY	TRBJ2-7	TRBV7-2	NA	12	NA
ASSLMSGTAGPSTDTQY	TRBJ2-3	TRBV5-1	NA	17	NA
ASSSYVGGEQY	TRBJ2-7	TRBV11-2	NA	11	NA
ASSLETGRGYT	TRBJ1-2	TRBV12-3/TRBV12-4	NA	11	NA
ASSTTGDSYNEQF	TRBJ2-1	TRBV5-1	NA	13	once
ASGTVNSYEQY	TRBJ2-7	TRBV19	TRBD1	11	NA
SASLVSGSYEQY	TRBJ2-7	TRBV20-1	NA	12	NA
ASSQGVGLTGNTIY	TRBJ1-3	TRBV3-1	NA	14	NA
ASSLLGGRLVTYNEQF	TRBJ2-1	TRBV12-3/TRBV12-4	NA	16	NA
ASSERVGSTDTQY	TRBJ2-3	TRBV6-1	NA	13	NA
ASSLGQFNTGELF	TRBJ2-2	TRBV5-4	NA	13	once
ASSQGRGELF	TRBJ2-2	TRBV3-1	NA	10	NA
ASSFGDNYGYT	TRBJ1-2	TRBV12-3/TRBV12-4	NA	11	NA